Below are 21 T cell receptor beta chains sequenced from a single sample in a study of T cell responses to AZD1222 COVID-19 vaccine. Using immunoSEQ multiplex PCR, the repertoire was profiled, and TCRdb retains in-frame clones only, with some absent. The sample gives approximately 150,000 clones, roughly nine tenths of which show up once; 2.6% is in the top ten. Here the sequenced sample was peripheral blood, taken on day 0 of AZD1222 vaccination. All receptors derive from an adult in good health.

The chain links TRBV7-8 to TRBJ1-2; the D gene is possibly TRBD1 (5 bases). V was cut by 5 bases and J by 6 bases, with 19 bases left in between. CDR3 length: 15 residues. CDR1 is SGHVS, CDR2 FQNEAQ, per germline. The CDR3 DNA follows: TGTGCCAGCAGCGCTACACTCGGGACTCCCAATGGCTACACCTTC. Protein: CASSATLGTPNGYTF.

This clone turned up a few times. The J gene is TRBJ2-2, the V gene TRBV2; D gene uncertain. Trimming stripped 7 bases from V and 7 bases from J, with 22 bases between. The CDR3 sequence is 16 residues long. CDR1 and CDR2 (germline): SNHLY, FYNNEI. CDR3 protein: CASTARGRGRGGELFF. CDR3 nucleotides: TGTGCCAGCACCGCCCGAGGCCGCGGTCGTGGCGGGGAGCTGTTTTTT.

V gene TRBV7-8 combines with J gene TRBJ1-1; TRBD1 might be the D (5 bases). V was shortened by 0 bases and J by 1 base, with 9 bases between the two germline ends. This CDR3 region has 15 residues. Germline CDR1 and CDR2: SGHVS and FQNEAQ. DNA for the CDR3: TGTGCCAGCAGCTTAGCGGCTGGGGGGAACACTGAAGCTTTCTTT. This sequence encodes CASSLAAGGNTEAFF.

This clone was observed a single time. The chain links TRBV27 to TRBJ2-7, with 9 bases identical to TRBD2. The CDR3 has 15 residues. CDR1 and CDR2 (germline): MNHEY, SMNVEV (reference sequence). V gave up 6 bases and J gave up 5 bases; unmatched junction bases: 11. CDR3: CASRRVIAGVHEQYF. The CDR3 nucleotides are TGTGCCAGCAGACGGGTAATAGCGGGAGTCCACGAGCAGTACTTC.

The chain recombines TRBV7-6 with TRBJ2-7, with 16 bases fitting TRBD2. Germline assignment: CDR1 SGHVS and CDR2 FNYEAQ. The V and J ends lost 4 bases and 5 bases, in that order; junction bases with no gene match: 8. CDR3 length equals 17 residues. The CDR3 spells CASSSPLGTSGRDEQYF. Here the CDR3 DNA reads TGTGCCAGCAGCTCGCCCCTCGGGACTAGCGGGAGGGACGAGCAGTACTTC. Combining the CDR3 with reference TRBV7-6 and TRBJ2-7 gives the whole variable domain GAGVSQSPRYKVTKRGQDVALRCDPISGHVSLYWYRQALGQGPEFLTYFNYEAQQDKSGLPNDRFSAERPEGSISTLTIQRTEQRDSAMYRCASSSPLGTSGRDEQYFGPGTRLTVT.

The chain recombines TRBV11-2 with TRBJ1-2, with a weak D call TRBD1 (5 bases). The CDR3 is made up of 13 amino acids. Trimming took 3 bases from V and 4 from J, leaving 9 bases between them. Per the germline V gene, CDR1 is SGHAT and CDR2 is FQNNGV. The CDR3 loop is CASSFQDTYGYTF. The CDR3, as DNA: TGTGCCAGCAGCTTTCAGGACACCTATGGCTACACCTTC.

The rearrangement links TRBV10-2 to TRBJ2-1, with TRBD2 matching 11 bases. J was trimmed by 4 bases and V by 2 bases; bases with no gene match: 4. The CDR3 runs to 16 residues. Germline V lookup: CDR1 WSHSY, CDR2 SAAADI. This CDR3 reads CASSEQGTSGYNEQFF. The DNA of the CDR3 is TGCGCCAGCAGTGAGCAGGGGACTAGCGGATACAATGAGCAGTTCTTC.

The chain uses TRBV5-1 and TRBJ2-2, with D perhaps matching TRBD1 or TRBD2 (5 bases each). The CDR3 runs 13 residues. The V and J ends lost 2 bases and 9 bases respectively, with 11 bases between them. Germline V gene lookup returns CDR1 SGHRS and CDR2 YFSETQ. Here the CDR3 reads CASSFEGSRELFF. The CDR3 nucleotides read TGCGCCAGCAGCTTTGAGGGGTCGCGGGAGCTGTTTTTT.

This clone was observed a handful of times. The gene calls are TRBV7-8 and TRBJ1-6; 7 bases are a match to TRBD1. CDR3 length: 16 amino acids. Germline V lookup: CDR1 SGHVS, CDR2 FQNEAQ. The V segment lost 4 bases and the J segment 6 bases; nucleotides outside the gene matches: 9. The CDR3 DNA reads TGTGCCAGCAGCTGGAGCTCCGGGACAGCTAATTCACCCCTCCACTTT. Translation gives CASSWSSGTANSPLHF.

The chain employs TRBV10-1 and TRBJ1-2; 9 bases match TRBD1. The CDR3 runs to 18 residues. Germline trimming cut 0 bases from V and 4 bases from J; bases unmatched to any gene: 12. Germline CDR1 and CDR2: WNHNN and SYGVQD (reference sequence). CDR3 sequence reads: CASSESPSGTGFLYGYTF. The CDR3 nucleotides read TGCGCCAGCAGTGAGTCCCCATCCGGGACAGGGTTTCTCTATGGCTACACCTTC.

The genes are TRBV18 and TRBJ2-7; D possibly corresponds to TRBD1 (7 bases). Trimming shortened V by 3 bases and J by 6 bases, and 15 bases separated the two germline ends. This CDR3 region has 14 residues. In germline, CDR1 is KGHSH, CDR2 LQKENI. CDR3 protein: CASSPGMQGGEQYF. The CDR3 DNA follows: TGTGCCAGCTCACCGGGGATGCAGGGGGGCGAGCAGTACTTC.

V gene TRBV19 combines with J gene TRBJ2-7; TRBD2 aligns across 7 bases. The length of the CDR3 is 16 residues. The germline V gene encodes CDR1 LNHDA and CDR2 SQIVND (reference sequence). Losses at the gene ends were 6 bases for V and 5 bases for J; bases not matched to a gene: 16. The CDR3 DNA is TGTGCCAGTAGGGACGCTAGCGGCCCCAGGACCGACGAGCAGTACTTC. Encoded protein: CASRDASGPRTDEQYF. Variable domain in full (rest from reference TRBV19 and TRBJ2-7): DGGITQSPKYLFRKEGQNVTLSCEQNLNHDAMYWYRQDPGQGLRLIYYSQIVNDFQKGDIAEGYSVSREKKESFPLTVTSAQKNPTAFYLCASRDASGPRTDEQYFGPGTRLTVT.

The V call is TRBV27, the J call TRBJ1-1; TRBD1 matches at 7 bases. Germline V gene data show CDR1 as MNHEY and CDR2 as SMNVEV (reference sequence). J lost 0 bases, V lost 2 bases, and 9 bases had no gene match. The CDR3 runs to 17 residues. The CDR3 sequence is CASSLRPQTGVNTEAFF. CDR3 nucleotides: TGTGCCAGCAGTTTACGGCCGCAAACAGGGGTGAACACTGAAGCTTTCTTT.

The chain uses TRBV30 and TRBJ2-7, with 8 nucleotides matching TRBD2. V shed 3 bases, J shed 4 bases, and the junction held 11 bases outside the gene matches. CDR3 size: 15 residues. Germline loops: CDR1 GTSNPN, CDR2 SVGIG (reference sequence). The CDR3, as DNA: TGTGCCTGGAGGGGGGCAAGCGGGAGTACGTACGAGCAGTACTTC. Residues: CAWRGASGSTYEQYF.

This clone was seen once. The V call is TRBV7-2, the J call TRBJ2-5; 13 bases agree with TRBD2. This CDR3 is built from 16 residues. V was pared by 3 bases and J by 4 bases, with 5 bases of the junction left unmatched. Germline V gives CDR1 SGHTA, CDR2 FQGNSA. The CDR3: CASSLGGLAGLETQYF. CDR3 DNA: TGTGCCAGCAGCTTGGGGGGACTAGCGGGACTAGAGACCCAGTACTTC.

This clone occurred a few times. The chain is built from TRBV6-2 or TRBV6-3 and TRBJ2-7, with 11 positions matching TRBD2. Germline lookup yields CDR1 MNHEY and CDR2 SVGEGT. Unmatched junction bases numbered 9, after V lost 0 bases and J lost 2 bases. This CDR3 is 18 amino acids long. The CDR3 loop is CASSYSRLAGGNTYEQYF. The CDR3 nucleotides read TGTGCCAGCAGTTACTCTCGGCTAGCGGGAGGAAACACCTACGAGCAGTACTTC.

This chain uses TRBV19 with TRBJ1-5; D remains ambiguous. Trimming stripped 3 bases from V and 0 bases from J, with 9 bases between. Germline V gene data show CDR1 as LNHDA and CDR2 as SQIVND (reference sequence). This CDR3 region has 15 residues. CDR3 loop: CASSILAVSNQPQHF. The CDR3 region has the DNA TGTGCCAGTAGTATTTTAGCGGTTAGCAATCAGCCCCAGCATTTT.

The chain employs TRBV27 and TRBJ2-7; 8 bases line up with TRBD1. The CDR3 loop spans 15 amino acids. The germline CDR1 and CDR2 sequences are MNHEY and SMNVEV (reference sequence). V lost 6 bases to trimming and J lost 4 bases; unmatched junction nucleotides: 11. The CDR3 loop is CASRTTGAGRYEQYF. The CDR3 DNA reads as TGTGCCAGCAGAACGACAGGGGCGGGAAGGTACGAGCAGTACTTC.

The chain uses TRBV6-6 and TRBJ2-1; 7 bases match TRBD2. Germline CDR1 MNHNY, CDR2 SVGAGI (reference sequence). The V segment lost 4 bases and the J segment 2 bases; nucleotides outside the gene matches: 8. The CDR3 consists of 16 residues. Written as DNA, the CDR3 is TGTGCCAGCAGTTTCCCGCTAGCGGCTACCTACAATGAGCAGTTCTTC. This encodes CASSFPLAATYNEQFF.

This clone was observed once. The genes are TRBV5-1 and TRBJ1-1, with 11 nucleotides matching TRBD1. This CDR3 spans 15 amino acids. The germline gives CDR1 SGHRS, CDR2 YFSETQ. V lost 4 bases, J lost 1 base, and 3 bases stayed unmatched. Written as DNA, the CDR3 is TGCGCCAGCAGCCCCGGGACAGGGGGGAACACTGAAGCTTTCTTT. It specifies CASSPGTGGNTEAFF. Drawing the rest from reference TRBV5-1 and TRBJ1-1, the complete variable domain is KAGVTQTPRYLIKTRGQQVTLSCSPISGHRSVSWYQQTPGQGLQFLFEYFSETQRNKGNFPGRFSGRQFSNSRSEMNVSTLELGDSALYLCASSPGTGGNTEAFFGQGTRLTVV.

The V call is TRBV28, the J call TRBJ1-5; no reliable D call. This CDR3 is 9 amino acids long. Germline-derived CDR1 and CDR2 are MDHEN and SYDVKM. The V end lost 5 bases, the J end lost 8 bases, and 1 base lay between the germline ends. The CDR3 nucleotides are TGTGCCAGCAGTGAGCCCCAGCATTTT. Protein product: CASSEPQHF.